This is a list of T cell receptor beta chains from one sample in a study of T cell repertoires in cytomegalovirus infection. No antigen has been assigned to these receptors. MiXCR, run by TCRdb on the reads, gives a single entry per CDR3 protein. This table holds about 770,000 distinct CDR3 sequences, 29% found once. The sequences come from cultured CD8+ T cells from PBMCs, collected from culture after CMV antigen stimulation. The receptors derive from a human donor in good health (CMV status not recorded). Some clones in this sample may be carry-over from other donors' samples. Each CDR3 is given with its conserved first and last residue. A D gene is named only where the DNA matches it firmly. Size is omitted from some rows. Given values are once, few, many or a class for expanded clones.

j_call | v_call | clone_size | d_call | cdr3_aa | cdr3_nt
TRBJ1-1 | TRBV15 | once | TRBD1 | CATSRGTGGAYRDAFF | TGTGCCACCAGCAGAGGAACAGGGGGCGCCTATAGGGACGCTTTCTTT
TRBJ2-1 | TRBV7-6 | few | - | CASSIGAEQFF | TGTGCCAGCAGCATCGGGGCTGAGCAGTTCTTC
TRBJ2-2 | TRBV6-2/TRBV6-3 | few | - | CASSYEPGELFF | TGTGCCAGCAGTTACGAACCCGGGGAGCTGTTTTTT
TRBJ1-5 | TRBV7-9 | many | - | CASSLARGDMNQPQHF | TGTGCCAGCAGCTTAGCGAGGGGAGACATGAATCAGCCCCAGCATTTT
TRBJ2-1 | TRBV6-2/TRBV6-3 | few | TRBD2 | CASSSLGLAGASYNEQFF | TGTGCCAGCAGTTCGTTGGGACTAGCGGGGGCCTCCTACAATGAGCAGTTCTTC
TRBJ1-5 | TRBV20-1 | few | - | CSARNEPSSNQPQHF | TGCAGTGCTAGGAACGAGCCGTCAAGCAATCAGCCCCAGCATTTT
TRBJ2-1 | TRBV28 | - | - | CASSFDRSDEQFF | TGTGCCAGCAGTTTCGACAGGAGCGATGAGCAGTTCTTC
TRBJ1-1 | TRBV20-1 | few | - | CSARKRGGTEAFF | TGCAGTGCTAGGAAGAGGGGGGGCACTGAAGCTTTCTTT
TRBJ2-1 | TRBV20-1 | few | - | CSARDVLAHNEQFF | TGCAGTGCTAGAGATGTGCTAGCCCACAATGAGCAGTTCTTC
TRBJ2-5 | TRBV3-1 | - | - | CASSQESSVETQYF | TGTGCCAGCAGCCAAGAGTCTAGCGTAGAGACCCAGTACTTC
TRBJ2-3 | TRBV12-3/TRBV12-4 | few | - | CATGPPSADTQYF | TGTGCCACCGGACCCCCGTCGGCAGATACGCAGTATTTT
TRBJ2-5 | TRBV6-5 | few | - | CASSRATEETQYF | TGTGCCAGCAGTCGGGCCACCGAAGAGACCCAGTACTTC
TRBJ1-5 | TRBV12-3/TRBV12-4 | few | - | CASSLTPGGNQPQHF | TGTGCCAGCAGTTTAACCCCGGGGGGCAATCAGCCCCAGCATTTT
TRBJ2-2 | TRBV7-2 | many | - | CASSLFEGVDGGELFF | TGTGCCAGCAGCTTATTCGAAGGGGTTGATGGCGGGGAGCTGTTTTTT
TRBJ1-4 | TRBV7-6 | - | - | CASSEGRRIEKLFF | TGTGCCAGCAGCGAAGGACGGAGGATTGAAAAACTGTTTTTT
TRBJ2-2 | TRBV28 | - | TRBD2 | CASSLSLAGDVNTGELFF | TGTGCCAGCAGTTTATCCCTAGCGGGGGACGTTAACACCGGGGAGCTGTTTTTT
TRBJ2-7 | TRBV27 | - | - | CASSFGQGSSYEQYF | TGTGCCAGTAGTTTTGGTCAGGGTTCTAGCTACGAGCAGTACTTC
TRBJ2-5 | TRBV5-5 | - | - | CASSINQGQETQYF | TGTGCCAGCAGCATTAATCAGGGACAAGAGACCCAGTACTTC
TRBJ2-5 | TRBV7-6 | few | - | CASSLVGSPQETQYF | TGTGCCAGCAGCTTAGTGGGCAGTCCTCAAGAGACCCAGTACTTC
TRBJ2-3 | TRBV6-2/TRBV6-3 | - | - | CASSYSRRTDTQYF | TGTGCCAGCAGTTACTCCCGGCGCACAGATACGCAGTATTTT
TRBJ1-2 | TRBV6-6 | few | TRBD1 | CASSYGVGQIYGYTF | TGTGCCAGCAGTTACGGGGTGGGACAGATCTATGGCTACACCTTC
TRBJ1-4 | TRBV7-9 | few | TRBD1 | CASYGRGFDNSNEKLFF | TGTGCCAGCTATGGCAGGGGGTTTGATAACTCTAATGAAAAACTGTTTTTT
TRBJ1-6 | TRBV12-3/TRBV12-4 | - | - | CASSSIDRLNSPLHF | TGTGCCAGCAGTTCCATAGACAGGTTAAATTCACCCCTCCACTTT
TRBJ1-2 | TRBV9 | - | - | CASSDYRAGYTF | TGTGCCAGCAGCGACTACAGGGCTGGCTACACCTTC
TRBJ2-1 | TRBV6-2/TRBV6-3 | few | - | CASSYGGGGLYNEQFF | TGTGCCAGCAGTTACGGAGGCGGGGGCCTGTACAATGAGCAGTTCTTC
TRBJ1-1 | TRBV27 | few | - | CASSLSIGGRFTEAFF | TGTGCCAGCAGTTTATCGATTGGGGGAAGGTTCACTGAAGCTTTCTTT
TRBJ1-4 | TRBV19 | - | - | CASSPGTPGEKLFF | TGTGCCAGTAGTCCCGGGACGCCGGGTGAAAAACTGTTTTTT
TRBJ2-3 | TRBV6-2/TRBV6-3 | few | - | CASSPYRSTDTQYF | TGTGCCAGCAGTCCATACAGGAGCACAGATACGCAGTATTTT
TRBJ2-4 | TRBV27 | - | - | CASSLSGYKNIQYF | TGTGCCAGCAGTTTGAGCGGCTACAAAAACATTCAGTACTTC
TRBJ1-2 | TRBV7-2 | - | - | CASSLEASAGGYGYTF | TGTGCCAGCAGCTTAGAGGCGTCAGCCGGGGGCTATGGCTACACCTTC
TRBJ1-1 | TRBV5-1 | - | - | CASSFKNPTEAFF | TGCGCCAGCAGCTTTAAAAACCCTACTGAAGCTTTCTTT
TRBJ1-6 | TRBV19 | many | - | CASSLTAQYNSPLHF | TGTGCCAGTAGCCTTACAGCGCAATATAATTCACCCCTCCACTTT
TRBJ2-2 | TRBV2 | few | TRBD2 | CASSEPLAGSTKAGELFF | TGTGCCAGCAGTGAACCACTAGCGGGCTCCACCAAGGCCGGGGAGCTGTTTTTT
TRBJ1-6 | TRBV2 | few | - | CASNQEEFSYNSPLHF | TGTGCCAGCAACCAGGAGGAATTCTCCTATAATTCACCCCTCCACTTT
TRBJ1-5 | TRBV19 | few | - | CASSIEQSGQPQHF | TGTGCCAGTAGTATAGAGCAGAGCGGCCAGCCCCAGCATTTT
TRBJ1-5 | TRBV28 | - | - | CASSFLRFDQPQHF | TGTGCCAGCAGTTTTCTTAGATTCGATCAGCCCCAGCATTTT
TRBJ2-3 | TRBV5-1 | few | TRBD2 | CASSLELAGGPDLTDTQYF | TGCGCCAGCAGCTTGGAGCTAGCGGGGGGGCCTGATCTTACAGATACGCAGTATTTT
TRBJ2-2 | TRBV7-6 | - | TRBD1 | CASSLRDRDSGGELFF | TGTGCCAGCAGCTTACGGGACAGGGACTCTGGCGGGGAGCTGTTTTTT
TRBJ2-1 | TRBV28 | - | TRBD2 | CASSFSTASGGKYF | TGTGCCAGCAGCTTTTCCACCGCTAGCGGGGGAAAATACTTC
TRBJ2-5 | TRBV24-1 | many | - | CATSDLRTGETQYF | TGTGCCACCAGTGATTTGCGTACAGGAGAGACCCAGTACTTC